One and the same sample provided the 11 T cell receptor beta chains below, sequenced in a study of control samples from healthy donors and cancer patients (dated by TCRdb to about 2020). Library method: the immunoSEQ multiplex PCR assay. Held by TCRdb, this immuneACCESS table contains in-frame sequences only and omits some clones. Under half of the omission traces to an unresolved V gene where checked; the cause of the rest is unknown. The sample table holds about 190,000 clones, of which 91% were seen once. The ten largest clones take up over 1.5% of the sample. Material: blood. All receptors come from a young man in good health.

This clone has just one count. The chain combines TRBV21-1 with TRBJ1-5. TRBV21-1 is designated a pseudogene. The CDR3 runs to 16 residues. CDR3 nucleotides: TGTGCCAGCAGTGGGGGTATGTTGAGCGGCAATCAGCCCCAGCATTTT. Translation gives CASSGGMLSGNQPQHF.

The chain uses TRBV25-1 and TRBJ2-7; D gene uncertain. Germline assignment: CDR1 MGHDK and CDR2 SYGVNS. The CDR3 runs 16 residues. Trimming stripped 1 base from V and 0 bases from J, with 13 bases between. The CDR3 region is CASSEFVLFDSYEQYF. The DNA of the CDR3 is TGTGCCAGCAGTGAATTCGTATTGTTTGACTCCTACGAGCAGTACTTC.

The chain employs TRBV15 and TRBJ1-4, with D hard to call. V was trimmed by 5 bases and J by 5 bases, leaving 15 bases between them. CDR3 length: 15 residues. CDR1 and CDR2 from the germline V gene are LNHNV and YYDKDF (reference sequence). The CDR3 loop reads CATSSGWLGNEKLFF. Here the CDR3 DNA reads TGTGCCACCAGCTCAGGCTGGCTGGGGAATGAAAAACTGTTTTTT.

Only one count was recorded for this clone. The rearrangement links TRBV10-2 to TRBJ1-4; a weak D match, TRBD1 (5 bases). The CDR3 is 17 residues long. The V and J ends lost 2 bases and 1 base respectively, with 14 bases between them. Germline-derived CDR1 and CDR2 are WSHSY and SAAADI. The CDR3 loop reads CASSERGRMLTNEKLFF. The DNA of the CDR3 is TGCGCCAGCAGTGAGCGGGGACGGATGTTAACTAATGAAAAACTGTTTTTT.

The V and J genes are TRBV2 and TRBJ2-2; 7 bases line up with TRBD1. Germline loops: CDR1 SNHLY, CDR2 FYNNEI. The CDR3 loop spans 17 amino acids. The J segment lost 3 bases and the V segment lost 3 bases, leaving 10 bases of the junction unmatched. CDR3 protein: CASSDLGQQKYTGELFF. DNA of the CDR3: TGTGCCAGCAGTGATTTGGGACAGCAAAAGTACACCGGGGAGCTGTTTTTT.

V usage is TRBV7-9 and J usage is TRBJ1-4; 8 positions match TRBD1. The CDR3 extends over 15 amino acids. V shed 5 bases and J 4 bases; nucleotides not matched to a gene: 6. Germline assignment: CDR1 SEHNR and CDR2 FQNEAQ (reference sequence). CDR3 bases: TGTGCCAGCAGCAGACAGGGGAGGGGTAATGAAAAACTGTTTTTT. The encoded protein is CASSRQGRGNEKLFF.

The chain uses TRBV2 and TRBJ2-5, with D unclear. V shed 2 bases and J shed 0 bases, with 7 bases lying between them. The CDR3 spans 14 residues. Germline CDR1 reads SNHLY; CDR2 reads FYNNEI. CDR3 sequence reads: CASSESEHQETQYF. CDR3 nucleotides: TGTGCCAGCAGTGAAAGTGAGCACCAAGAGACCCAGTACTTC.

The chain employs TRBV5-1 and TRBJ1-6, with a tentative D call TRBD1 (6 bases). CDR3 length equals 16 residues. V lost 0 bases and J lost 6, with 13 bases in between. Germline V gives CDR1 SGHRS, CDR2 YFSETQ. The chain's CDR3 is CASSLEGTPVNSPLHF. CDR3 nucleotide sequence: TGCGCCAGCAGCTTGGAGGGGACACCTGTTAATTCACCCCTCCACTTT.

The chain has TRBV7-8 and TRBJ2-4; no definite D call. The CDR3 covers 13 residues. Per the germline V gene, CDR1 is SGHVS and CDR2 is FQNEAQ. V gave up 0 bases and J gave up 11 bases, with 11 bases separating them. CDR3: CASSLAPSQVQYF. In nucleotides, the CDR3 is TGTGCCAGCAGCTTAGCTCCGAGCCAAGTTCAGTACTTC.

V and J are TRBV20-1 and TRBJ2-7; no definite D call. The CDR3 runs 11 residues. CDR1 and CDR2 from the germline V gene are DFQATT and SNEGSKA (reference sequence). Trimming removed 6 bases from V and 0 bases from J, with 6 bases in between. CDR3 nucleotides: TGCAGTGCGATCCTCTCCTACGAGCAGTACTTC. Residues: CSAILSYEQYF.

The V call is TRBV18, the J call TRBJ1-3; TRBD1 is a possible D gene (5 bases). CDR1 KGHSH and CDR2 LQKENI come from the germline V gene. V lost 1 base and J lost 10, with 14 bases in between. CDR3 length: 14 amino acids. The CDR3 loop reads CASSPLQDTETIYF. The CDR3 nucleotides read TGTGCCAGCTCACCACTTCAGGACACAGAGACCATATATTTT.